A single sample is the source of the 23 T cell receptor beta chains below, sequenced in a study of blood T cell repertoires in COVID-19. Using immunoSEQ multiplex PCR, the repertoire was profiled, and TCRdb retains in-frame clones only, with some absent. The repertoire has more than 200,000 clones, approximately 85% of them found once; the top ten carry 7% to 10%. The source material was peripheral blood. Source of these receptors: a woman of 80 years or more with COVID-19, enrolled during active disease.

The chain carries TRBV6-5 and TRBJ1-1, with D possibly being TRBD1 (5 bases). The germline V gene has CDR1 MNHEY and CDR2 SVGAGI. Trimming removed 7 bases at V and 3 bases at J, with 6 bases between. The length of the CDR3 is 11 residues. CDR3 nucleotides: TGTGCCAGCACAGGGTACACTGAAGCTTTCTTT. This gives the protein CASTGYTEAFF.

The DNA of the CDR3 is TGTGCCAGCAGCCAAGACCGGACTAGCGGATTATCTAGCACAGATACGCAGTATTTT. Translation gives CASSQDRTSGLSSTDTQYF. V usage is TRBV3-1 (or the pseudogene TRBV3-2) and J usage is TRBJ2-3; TRBD2 matches 10 bases. CDR1 is LGHDT, CDR2 YNNKEL, per germline (reference sequence). The trim removed 0 bases at V and 0 bases at J, leaving 9 bases unmatched. The CDR3 runs 19 residues.

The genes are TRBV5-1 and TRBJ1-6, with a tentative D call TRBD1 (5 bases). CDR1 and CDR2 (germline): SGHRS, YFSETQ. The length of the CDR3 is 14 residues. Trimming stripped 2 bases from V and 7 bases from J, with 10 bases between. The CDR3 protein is CASSLKTENSPLHF. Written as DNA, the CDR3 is TGCGCCAGCAGCTTAAAGACAGAGAATTCACCCCTCCACTTT.

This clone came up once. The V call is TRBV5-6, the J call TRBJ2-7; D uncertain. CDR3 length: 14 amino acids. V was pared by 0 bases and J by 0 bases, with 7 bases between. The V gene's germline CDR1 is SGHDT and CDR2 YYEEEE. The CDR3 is CASSLAASSYEQYF. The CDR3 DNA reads TGTGCCAGCAGCTTGGCAGCGAGCTCCTACGAGCAGTACTTC.

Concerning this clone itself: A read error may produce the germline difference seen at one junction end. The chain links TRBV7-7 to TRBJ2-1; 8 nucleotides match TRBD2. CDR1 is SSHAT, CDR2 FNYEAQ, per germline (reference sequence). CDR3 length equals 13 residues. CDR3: CASSFQRELEQFF. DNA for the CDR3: TGTGCTAGCAGCTTCCAGCGGGAGCTTGAGCAGTTCTTC.

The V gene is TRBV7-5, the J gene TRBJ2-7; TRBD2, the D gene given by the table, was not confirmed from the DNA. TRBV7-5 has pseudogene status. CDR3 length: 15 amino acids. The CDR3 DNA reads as TGTGCCCCCACTTCCGGGAGGGTTAGAGTCTACGAGCAGTACTTC. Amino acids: CAPTSGRVRVYEQYF.

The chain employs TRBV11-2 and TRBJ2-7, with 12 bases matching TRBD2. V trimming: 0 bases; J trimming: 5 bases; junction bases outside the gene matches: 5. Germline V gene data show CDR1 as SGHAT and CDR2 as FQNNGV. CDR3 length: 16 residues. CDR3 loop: CASSLDRLAGVDEQYF. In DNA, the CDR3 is TGTGCCAGCAGCTTAGATCGACTAGCGGGAGTCGACGAGCAGTACTTC.

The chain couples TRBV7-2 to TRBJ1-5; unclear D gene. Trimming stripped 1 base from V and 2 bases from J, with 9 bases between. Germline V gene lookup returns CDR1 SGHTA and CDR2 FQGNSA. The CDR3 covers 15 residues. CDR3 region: CASSLGAGGNQPQHF. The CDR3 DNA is TGTGCCAGCAGCTTAGGAGCAGGCGGCAATCAGCCCCAGCATTTT.

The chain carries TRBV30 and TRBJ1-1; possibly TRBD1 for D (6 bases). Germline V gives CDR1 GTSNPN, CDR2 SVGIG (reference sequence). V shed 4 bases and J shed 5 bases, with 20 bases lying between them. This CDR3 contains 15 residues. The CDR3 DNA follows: TGTGCCTGGAAAAACCGGGACACGGAAGGGACTGAAGCTTTCTTT. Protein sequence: CAWKNRDTEGTEAFF.

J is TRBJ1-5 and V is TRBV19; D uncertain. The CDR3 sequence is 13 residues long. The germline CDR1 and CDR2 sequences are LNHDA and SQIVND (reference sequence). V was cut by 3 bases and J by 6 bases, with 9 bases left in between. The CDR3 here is CASSIEGFQPQHF. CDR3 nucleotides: TGTGCCAGTAGTATTGAGGGTTTTCAGCCCCAGCATTTT.

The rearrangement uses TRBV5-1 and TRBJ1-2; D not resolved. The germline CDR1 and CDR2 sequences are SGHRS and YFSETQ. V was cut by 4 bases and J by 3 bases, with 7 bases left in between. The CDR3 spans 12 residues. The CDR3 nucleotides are TGCGCCAGCAGCGGCACAGACTATGGCTACACCTTC. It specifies CASSGTDYGYTF. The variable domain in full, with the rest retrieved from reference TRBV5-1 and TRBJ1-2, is KAGVTQTPRYLIKTRGQQVTLSCSPISGHRSVSWYQQTPGQGLQFLFEYFSETQRNKGNFPGRFSGRQFSNSRSEMNVSTLELGDSALYLCASSGTDYGYTFGSGTRLTVV.

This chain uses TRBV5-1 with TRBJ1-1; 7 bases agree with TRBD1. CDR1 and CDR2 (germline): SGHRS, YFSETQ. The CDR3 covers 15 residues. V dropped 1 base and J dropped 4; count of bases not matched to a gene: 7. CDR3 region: CASSLTNRGGTEAFF. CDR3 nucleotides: TGCGCCAGCAGCTTGACGAACAGGGGTGGCACTGAAGCTTTCTTT.

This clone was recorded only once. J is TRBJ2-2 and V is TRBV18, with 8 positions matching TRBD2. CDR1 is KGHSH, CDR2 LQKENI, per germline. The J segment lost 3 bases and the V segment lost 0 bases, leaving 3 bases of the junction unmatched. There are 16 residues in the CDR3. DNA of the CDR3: TGTGCCAGCTCACCACCTCTCGGGAGGGACACCGGGGAGCTGTTTTTT. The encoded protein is CASSPPLGRDTGELFF.

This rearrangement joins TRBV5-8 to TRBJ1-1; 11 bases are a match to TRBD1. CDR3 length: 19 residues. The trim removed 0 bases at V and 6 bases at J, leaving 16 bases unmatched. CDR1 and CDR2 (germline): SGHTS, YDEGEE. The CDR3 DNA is TGTGCCAGCAGCTTGGGGACAGGGGGCGCGAGTTTCTACCATCCTGAAGCTTTCTTT. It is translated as CASSLGTGGASFYHPEAFF.

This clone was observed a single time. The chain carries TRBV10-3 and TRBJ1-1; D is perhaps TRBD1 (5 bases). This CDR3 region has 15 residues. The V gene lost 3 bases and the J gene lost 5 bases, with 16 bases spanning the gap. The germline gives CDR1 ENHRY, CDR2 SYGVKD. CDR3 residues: CAISDQGTATTEAFF. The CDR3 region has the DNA TGTGCCATCAGTGATCAAGGGACTGCCACTACTGAAGCTTTCTTT.

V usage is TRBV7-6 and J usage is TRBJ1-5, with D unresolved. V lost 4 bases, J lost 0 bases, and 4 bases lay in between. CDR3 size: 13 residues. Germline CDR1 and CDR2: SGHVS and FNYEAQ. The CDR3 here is CASSSNSNQPQHF. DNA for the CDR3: TGTGCCAGCAGCTCCAATAGCAATCAGCCCCAGCATTTT. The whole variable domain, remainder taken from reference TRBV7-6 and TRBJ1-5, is GAGVSQSPRYKVTKRGQDVALRCDPISGHVSLYWYRQALGQGPEFLTYFNYEAQQDKSGLPNDRFSAERPEGSISTLTIQRTEQRDSAMYRCASSSNSNQPQHFGDGTRLSIL.

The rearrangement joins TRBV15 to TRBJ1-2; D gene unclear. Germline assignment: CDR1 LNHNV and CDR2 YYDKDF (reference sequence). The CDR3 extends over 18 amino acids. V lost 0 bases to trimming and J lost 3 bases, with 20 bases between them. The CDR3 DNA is TGTGCCACCAGCAGAGATCTTCTAACAGTAGTAACGGACTATGGCTACACCTTC. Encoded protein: CATSRDLLTVVTDYGYTF. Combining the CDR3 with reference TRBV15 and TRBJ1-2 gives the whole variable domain DAMVIQNPRYQVTQFGKPVTLSCSQTLNHNVMYWYQQKSSQAPKLLFHYYDKDFNNEADTPDNFQSRRPNTSFCFLDIRSPGLGDTAMYLCATSRDLLTVVTDYGYTFGSGTRLTVV.

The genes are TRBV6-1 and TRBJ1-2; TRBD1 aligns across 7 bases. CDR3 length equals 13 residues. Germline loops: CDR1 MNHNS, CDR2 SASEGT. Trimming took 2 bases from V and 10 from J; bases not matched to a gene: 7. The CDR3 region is CASSETWDSHYTF. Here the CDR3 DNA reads TGTGCCAGCAGTGAAACCTGGGACAGCCACTACACCTTC.

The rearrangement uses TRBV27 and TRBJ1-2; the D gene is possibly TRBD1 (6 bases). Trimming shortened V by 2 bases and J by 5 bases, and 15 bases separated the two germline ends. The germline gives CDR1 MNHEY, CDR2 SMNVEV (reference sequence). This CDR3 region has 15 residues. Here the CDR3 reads CASSLRQGTPYGYTF. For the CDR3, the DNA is TGTGCCAGCAGTTTACGGCAGGGGACCCCTTATGGCTACACCTTC.

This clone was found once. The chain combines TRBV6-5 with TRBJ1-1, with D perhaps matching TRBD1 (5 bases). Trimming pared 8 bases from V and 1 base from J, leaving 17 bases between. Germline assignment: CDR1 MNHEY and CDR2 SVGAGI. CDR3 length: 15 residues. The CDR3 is CASLSRTRPNTEAFF. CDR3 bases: TGTGCCAGCCTCAGTCGGACAAGACCGAACACTGAAGCTTTCTTT.

The CDR3 coding sequence is TGTGCCAGCAGCGTCTTAGTTTACACTGAAGCTTTCTTT. Translated: CASSVLVYTEAFF. The chain recombines TRBV9 with TRBJ1-1; D unclear. Trimming cost V 2 bases and J 3 bases, with 8 bases left between them. The CDR3 sequence is 13 residues long. The germline gives CDR1 SGDLS, CDR2 YYNGEE.

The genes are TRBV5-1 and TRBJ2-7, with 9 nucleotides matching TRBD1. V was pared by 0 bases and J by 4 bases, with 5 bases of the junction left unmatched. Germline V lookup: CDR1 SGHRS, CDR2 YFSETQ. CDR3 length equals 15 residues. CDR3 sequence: CASSLGDRVSYEQYF. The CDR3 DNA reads TGCGCCAGCAGCTTGGGGGACAGGGTTTCTTACGAGCAGTACTTC.

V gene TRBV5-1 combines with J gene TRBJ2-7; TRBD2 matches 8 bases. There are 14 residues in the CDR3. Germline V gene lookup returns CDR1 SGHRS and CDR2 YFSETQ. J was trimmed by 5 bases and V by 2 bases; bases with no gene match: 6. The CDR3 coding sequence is TGCGCCAGCAGCTTAGGGACTAGAGGTCACGAGCAGTACTTC. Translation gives CASSLGTRGHEQYF.